The T cell receptor (beta chain) under discussion was sequenced for a study of early T cells in non-severe SARS-CoV-2 infection. Study-wide background: RNA in bulk from unsorted whole blood was sequenced, and chains were unpaired.

The germline CDR1 and CDR2 sequences are SQVTM and ANQGSEA. The CDR3 sequence is 13 residues long. The ends were cut back, 5 bases at V and 4 bases at J, with 14 bases in the middle. The library protocol tagged individual cDNA molecules with unique molecular identifiers. TCRdb reanalysed the 5' RACE reads using MiXCR and keeps one entry per CDR3 protein. The data contain around 59,000 distinct CDR3 sequences, roughly 12% of them seen just once; the ten biggest clones take up 3% to 4.5%. This receptor was obtained from an adult who was a healthcare worker with PCR-confirmed SARS-CoV-2 infection or an uninfected control (not recorded which). The chain links TRBV29-1 to TRBJ1-2; D gene unclear. The sample was whole blood. In nucleotides, the CDR3 is TGCAGCGTTCGAGCACTATCATCCTATGGCTACACCTTC. As protein: CSVRALSSYGYTF.